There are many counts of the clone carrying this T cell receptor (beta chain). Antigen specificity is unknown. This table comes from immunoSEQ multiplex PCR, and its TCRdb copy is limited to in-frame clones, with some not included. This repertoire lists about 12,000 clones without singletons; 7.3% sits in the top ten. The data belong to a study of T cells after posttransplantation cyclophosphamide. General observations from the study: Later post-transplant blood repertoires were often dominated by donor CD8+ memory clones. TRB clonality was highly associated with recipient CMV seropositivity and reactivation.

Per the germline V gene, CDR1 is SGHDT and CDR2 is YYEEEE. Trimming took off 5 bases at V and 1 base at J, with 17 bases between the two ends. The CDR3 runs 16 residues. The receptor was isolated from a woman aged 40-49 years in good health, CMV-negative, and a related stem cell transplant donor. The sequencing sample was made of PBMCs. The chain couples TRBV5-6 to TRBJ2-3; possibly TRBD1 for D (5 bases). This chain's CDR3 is CASRLQPGLGTDTQYF. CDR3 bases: TGTGCCAGCAGACTTCAACCAGGGTTGGGCACAGATACGCAGTATTTT.